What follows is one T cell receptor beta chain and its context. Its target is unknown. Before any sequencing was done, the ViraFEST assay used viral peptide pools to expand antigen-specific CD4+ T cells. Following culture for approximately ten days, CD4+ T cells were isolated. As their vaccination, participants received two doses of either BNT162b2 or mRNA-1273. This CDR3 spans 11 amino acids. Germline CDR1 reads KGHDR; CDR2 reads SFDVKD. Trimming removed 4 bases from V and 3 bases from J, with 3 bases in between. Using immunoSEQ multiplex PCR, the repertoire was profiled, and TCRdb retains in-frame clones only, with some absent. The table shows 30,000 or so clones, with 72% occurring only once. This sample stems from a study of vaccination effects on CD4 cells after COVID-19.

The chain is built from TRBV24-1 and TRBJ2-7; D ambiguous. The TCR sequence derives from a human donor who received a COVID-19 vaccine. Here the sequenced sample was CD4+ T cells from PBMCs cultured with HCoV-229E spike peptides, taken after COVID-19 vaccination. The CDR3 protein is CATSEFYEQYF. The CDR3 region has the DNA TGTGCCACCAGTGAATTCTACGAGCAGTACTTC.